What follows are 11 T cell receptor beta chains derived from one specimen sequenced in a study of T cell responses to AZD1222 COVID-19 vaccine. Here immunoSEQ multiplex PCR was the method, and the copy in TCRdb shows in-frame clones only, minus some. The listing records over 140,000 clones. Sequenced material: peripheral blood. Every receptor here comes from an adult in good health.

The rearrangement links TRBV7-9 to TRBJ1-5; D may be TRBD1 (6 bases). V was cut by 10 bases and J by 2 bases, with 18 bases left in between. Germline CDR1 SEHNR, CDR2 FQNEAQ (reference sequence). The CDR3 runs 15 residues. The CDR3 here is CAIREGGDGNQPQHF. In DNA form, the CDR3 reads TGTGCCATTCGGGAGGGGGGCGATGGCAATCAGCCCCAGCATTTT.

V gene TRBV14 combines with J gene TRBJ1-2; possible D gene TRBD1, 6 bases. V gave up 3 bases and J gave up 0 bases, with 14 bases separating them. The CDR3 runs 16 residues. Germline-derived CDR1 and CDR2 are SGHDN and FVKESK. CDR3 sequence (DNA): TGTGCCAGCAGCCACCGACAGGTTGGGGCTAACTATGGCTACACCTTC. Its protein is CASSHRQVGANYGYTF.

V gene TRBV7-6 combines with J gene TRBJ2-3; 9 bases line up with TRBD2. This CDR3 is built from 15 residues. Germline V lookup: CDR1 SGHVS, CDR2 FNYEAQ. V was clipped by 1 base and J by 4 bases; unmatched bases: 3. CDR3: CASSLGQRGADTQYF. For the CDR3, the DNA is TGTGCCAGCAGCTTAGGCCAGCGGGGGGCAGATACGCAGTATTTT.

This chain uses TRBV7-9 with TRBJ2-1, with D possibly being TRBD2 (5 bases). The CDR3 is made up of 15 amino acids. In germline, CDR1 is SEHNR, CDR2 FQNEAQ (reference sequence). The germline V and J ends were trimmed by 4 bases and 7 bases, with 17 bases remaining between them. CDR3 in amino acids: CASSSLAFESNEQFF. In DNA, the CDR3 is TGTGCCAGCAGCTCGCTAGCTTTCGAGAGTAATGAGCAGTTCTTC. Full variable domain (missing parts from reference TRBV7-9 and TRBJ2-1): DTGVSQNPRHKITKRGQNVTFRCDPISEHNRLYWYRQTLGQGPEFLTYFQNEAQLEKSRLLSDRFSAERPKGSFSTLEIQRTEQGDSAMYLCASSSLAFESNEQFFGPGTRLTVL.

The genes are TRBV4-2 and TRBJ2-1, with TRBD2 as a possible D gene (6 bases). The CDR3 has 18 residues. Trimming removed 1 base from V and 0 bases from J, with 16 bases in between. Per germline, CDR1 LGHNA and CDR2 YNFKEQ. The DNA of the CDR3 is TGTGCCAGCAGCCAAGCCGCGGGCGGGGTGGGCTCCTACAATGAGCAGTTCTTC. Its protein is CASSQAAGGVGSYNEQFF.

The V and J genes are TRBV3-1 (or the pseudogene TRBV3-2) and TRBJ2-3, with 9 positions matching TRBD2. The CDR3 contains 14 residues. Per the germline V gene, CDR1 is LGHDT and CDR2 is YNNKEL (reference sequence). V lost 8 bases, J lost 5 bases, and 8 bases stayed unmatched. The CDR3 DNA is TGTGCCAGCCGCGGGGGGGGGTTAAGAGATACGCAGTATTTT. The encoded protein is CASRGGGLRDTQYF.

The CDR3 sequence: CASSERPPGRGTEAFF. CDR3 sequence (DNA): TGTGCCAGCAGTGAAAGGCCCCCTGGCAGGGGGACTGAAGCTTTCTTT. This chain connects TRBV28 to TRBJ1-1, with 7 nucleotides matching TRBD1. The CDR3 consists of 16 residues. The V gene end was trimmed by 5 bases and the J gene end by 5 bases; junction bases not matched to a gene: 14. Germline V gene lookup returns CDR1 MDHEN and CDR2 SYDVKM.

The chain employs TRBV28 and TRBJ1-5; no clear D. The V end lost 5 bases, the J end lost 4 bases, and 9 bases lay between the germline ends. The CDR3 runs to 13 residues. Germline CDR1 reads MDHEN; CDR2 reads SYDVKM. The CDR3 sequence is CASSTPMNQPQHF. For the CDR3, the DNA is TGTGCCAGCAGTACTCCGATGAATCAGCCCCAGCATTTT.

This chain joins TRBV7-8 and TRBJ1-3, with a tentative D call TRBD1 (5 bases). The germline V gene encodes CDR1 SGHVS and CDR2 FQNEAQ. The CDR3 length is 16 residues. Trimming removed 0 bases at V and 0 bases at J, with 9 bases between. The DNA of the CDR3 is TGTGCCAGCAGCTTAGCCGACAGAACCTCTGGAAACACCATATATTTT. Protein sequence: CASSLADRTSGNTIYF.

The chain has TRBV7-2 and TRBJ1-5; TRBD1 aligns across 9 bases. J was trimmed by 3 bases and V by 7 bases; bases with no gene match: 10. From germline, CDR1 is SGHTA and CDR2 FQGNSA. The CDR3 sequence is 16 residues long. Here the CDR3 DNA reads TGTGCCAGCACCCCGACAGGGGGGGGGAACAATCAGCCCCAGCATTTT. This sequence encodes CASTPTGGGNNQPQHF. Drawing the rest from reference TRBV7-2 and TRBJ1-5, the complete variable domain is GAGVSQSPSNKVTEKGKDVELRCDPISGHTALYWYRQSLGQGLEFLIYFQGNSAPDKSGLPSDRFSAERTGGSVSTLTIQRTQQEDSAVYLCASTPTGGGNNQPQHFGDGTRLSIL.

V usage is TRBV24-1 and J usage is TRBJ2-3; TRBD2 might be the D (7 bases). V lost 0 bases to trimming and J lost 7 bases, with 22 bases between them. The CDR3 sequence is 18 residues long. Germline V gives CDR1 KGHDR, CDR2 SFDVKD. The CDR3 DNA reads TGTGCCACCAGTGATTTGGTAGGGGGGGCGACAGGAGCCTATACGCAGTATTTT. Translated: CATSDLVGGATGAYTQYF.